The next 3 T cell receptor beta chains were all read from a single sample in a study of T cell repertoires in cytomegalovirus infection. In TCRdb, the reads were re-called with MiXCR into one record per CDR3 protein. The table shows over 300,000 distinct CDR3 sequences, with 17% occurring only once. The sample taken for sequencing was PBMCs. These receptors originate from a human donor in good health (CMV status not recorded). Some clones in this sample may be carry-over from other donors' samples.

This clonotype came up many times. The chain links TRBV18 to TRBJ1-4; a weak D match, TRBD1 (6 bases). Germline values: CDR1 KGHSH, CDR2 LQKENI. The CDR3 runs 13 residues. V gave up 6 bases and J gave up 8 bases, with 13 bases separating them. CDR3 coding DNA: TGTGCCAGCTCCGGACAGAAAAAGGAAAAACTGTTTTTT. It codes for CASSGQKKEKLFF.

This clonotype was observed a handful of times. This chain connects TRBV7-8 to TRBJ2-2; D is possibly TRBD2 (5 bases). Germline assignment: CDR1 SGHVS and CDR2 FQNEAQ. The CDR3 is 15 residues long. V was shortened by 5 bases and J by 0 bases, with 10 bases between the two germline ends. CDR3 in amino acids: CASSPDFANTGELFF. CDR3 DNA sequence: TGTGCCAGCAGCCCGGACTTCGCGAACACCGGGGAGCTGTTTTTT.

The CDR3 loop is CASSYSAGQPQHF. The CDR3 coding sequence is TGTGCCAGCAGTTACTCCGCGGGACAGCCCCAGCATTTT. The genes are TRBV6-5 and TRBJ1-5, with unresolved D. Germline V gene data show CDR1 as MNHEY and CDR2 as SVGAGI. V lost 0 bases to trimming and J lost 7 bases, with 7 bases between them. The CDR3 extends over 13 amino acids.